Each of the 2 T cell receptor beta chains below was sequenced from the same sample in a study of vaccination effects on CD4 cells after COVID-19. Repertoires were generated with immunoSEQ multiplex PCR, while TCRdb's copy carries only in-frame clones and drops some. The table has approximately 31,000 clones, 70% seen once. Having been cultured for 9 to 11 days, the cells underwent CD4+ T cell isolation. No antigens are known for them. The starting material was CD4+ T cells from PBMCs cultured without peptide, obtained before COVID-19 vaccination. These receptors originate from a human donor who received a COVID-19 vaccine.

This chain uses TRBV5-6 with TRBJ2-7; the match to TRBD1 covers 9 bases. Germline assignment: CDR1 SGHDT and CDR2 YYEEEE. CDR3 length: 15 residues. After removal of 4 bases from V and 3 bases from J, the junction contained 8 bases not matched to a gene. The CDR3 sequence: CASSAGQGISYEQYF. The DNA of the CDR3 is TGTGCCAGCAGCGCGGGACAGGGCATCAGCTACGAGCAGTACTTC.

This clone was recorded once. This chain links TRBV4-2 with TRBJ2-3; 11 bases are a match to TRBD2. Trimming removed 4 bases from V and 6 bases from J; junction bases left unmatched: 12. From germline, CDR1 is LGHNA and CDR2 YNFKEQ. This CDR3 spans 17 amino acids. CDR3 region: CASSPGTSGGGGDTQYF. CDR3 DNA sequence: TGTGCCAGCAGCCCCGGGACTAGCGGAGGGGGGGGCGATACGCAGTATTTT.